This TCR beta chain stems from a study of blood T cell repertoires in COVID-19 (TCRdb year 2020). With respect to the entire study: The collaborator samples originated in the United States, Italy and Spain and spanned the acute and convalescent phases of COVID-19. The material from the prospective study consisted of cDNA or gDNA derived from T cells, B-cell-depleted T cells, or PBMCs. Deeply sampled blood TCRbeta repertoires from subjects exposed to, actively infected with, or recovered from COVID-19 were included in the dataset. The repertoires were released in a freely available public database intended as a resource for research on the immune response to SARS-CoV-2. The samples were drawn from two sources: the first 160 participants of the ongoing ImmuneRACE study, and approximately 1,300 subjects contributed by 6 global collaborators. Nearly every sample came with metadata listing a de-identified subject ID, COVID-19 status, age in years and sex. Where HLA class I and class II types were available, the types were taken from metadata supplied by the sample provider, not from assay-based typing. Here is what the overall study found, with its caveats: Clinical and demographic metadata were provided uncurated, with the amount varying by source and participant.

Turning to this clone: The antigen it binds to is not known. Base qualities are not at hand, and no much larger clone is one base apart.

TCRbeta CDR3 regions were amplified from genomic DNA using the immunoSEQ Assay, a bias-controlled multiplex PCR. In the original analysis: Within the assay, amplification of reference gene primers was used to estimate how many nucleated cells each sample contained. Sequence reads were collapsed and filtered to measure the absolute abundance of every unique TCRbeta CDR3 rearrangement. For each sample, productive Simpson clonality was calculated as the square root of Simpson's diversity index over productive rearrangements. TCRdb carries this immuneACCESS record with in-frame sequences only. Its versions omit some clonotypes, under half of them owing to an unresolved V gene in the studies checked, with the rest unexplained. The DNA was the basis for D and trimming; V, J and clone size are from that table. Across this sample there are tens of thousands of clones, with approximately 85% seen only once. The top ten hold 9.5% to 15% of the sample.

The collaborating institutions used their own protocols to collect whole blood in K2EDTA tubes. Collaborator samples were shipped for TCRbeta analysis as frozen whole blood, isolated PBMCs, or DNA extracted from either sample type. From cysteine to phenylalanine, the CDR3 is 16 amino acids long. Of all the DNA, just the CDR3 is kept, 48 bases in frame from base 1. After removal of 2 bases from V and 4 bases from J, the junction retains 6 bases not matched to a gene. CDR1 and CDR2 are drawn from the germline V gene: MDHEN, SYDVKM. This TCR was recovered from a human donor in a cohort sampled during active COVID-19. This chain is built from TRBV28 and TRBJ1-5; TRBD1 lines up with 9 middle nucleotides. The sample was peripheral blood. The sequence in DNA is TGTGCCAGCAGTTTAATATTGACAGGGGGAAATCAGCCCCAGCATTTT. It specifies CASSLILTGGNQPQHF.